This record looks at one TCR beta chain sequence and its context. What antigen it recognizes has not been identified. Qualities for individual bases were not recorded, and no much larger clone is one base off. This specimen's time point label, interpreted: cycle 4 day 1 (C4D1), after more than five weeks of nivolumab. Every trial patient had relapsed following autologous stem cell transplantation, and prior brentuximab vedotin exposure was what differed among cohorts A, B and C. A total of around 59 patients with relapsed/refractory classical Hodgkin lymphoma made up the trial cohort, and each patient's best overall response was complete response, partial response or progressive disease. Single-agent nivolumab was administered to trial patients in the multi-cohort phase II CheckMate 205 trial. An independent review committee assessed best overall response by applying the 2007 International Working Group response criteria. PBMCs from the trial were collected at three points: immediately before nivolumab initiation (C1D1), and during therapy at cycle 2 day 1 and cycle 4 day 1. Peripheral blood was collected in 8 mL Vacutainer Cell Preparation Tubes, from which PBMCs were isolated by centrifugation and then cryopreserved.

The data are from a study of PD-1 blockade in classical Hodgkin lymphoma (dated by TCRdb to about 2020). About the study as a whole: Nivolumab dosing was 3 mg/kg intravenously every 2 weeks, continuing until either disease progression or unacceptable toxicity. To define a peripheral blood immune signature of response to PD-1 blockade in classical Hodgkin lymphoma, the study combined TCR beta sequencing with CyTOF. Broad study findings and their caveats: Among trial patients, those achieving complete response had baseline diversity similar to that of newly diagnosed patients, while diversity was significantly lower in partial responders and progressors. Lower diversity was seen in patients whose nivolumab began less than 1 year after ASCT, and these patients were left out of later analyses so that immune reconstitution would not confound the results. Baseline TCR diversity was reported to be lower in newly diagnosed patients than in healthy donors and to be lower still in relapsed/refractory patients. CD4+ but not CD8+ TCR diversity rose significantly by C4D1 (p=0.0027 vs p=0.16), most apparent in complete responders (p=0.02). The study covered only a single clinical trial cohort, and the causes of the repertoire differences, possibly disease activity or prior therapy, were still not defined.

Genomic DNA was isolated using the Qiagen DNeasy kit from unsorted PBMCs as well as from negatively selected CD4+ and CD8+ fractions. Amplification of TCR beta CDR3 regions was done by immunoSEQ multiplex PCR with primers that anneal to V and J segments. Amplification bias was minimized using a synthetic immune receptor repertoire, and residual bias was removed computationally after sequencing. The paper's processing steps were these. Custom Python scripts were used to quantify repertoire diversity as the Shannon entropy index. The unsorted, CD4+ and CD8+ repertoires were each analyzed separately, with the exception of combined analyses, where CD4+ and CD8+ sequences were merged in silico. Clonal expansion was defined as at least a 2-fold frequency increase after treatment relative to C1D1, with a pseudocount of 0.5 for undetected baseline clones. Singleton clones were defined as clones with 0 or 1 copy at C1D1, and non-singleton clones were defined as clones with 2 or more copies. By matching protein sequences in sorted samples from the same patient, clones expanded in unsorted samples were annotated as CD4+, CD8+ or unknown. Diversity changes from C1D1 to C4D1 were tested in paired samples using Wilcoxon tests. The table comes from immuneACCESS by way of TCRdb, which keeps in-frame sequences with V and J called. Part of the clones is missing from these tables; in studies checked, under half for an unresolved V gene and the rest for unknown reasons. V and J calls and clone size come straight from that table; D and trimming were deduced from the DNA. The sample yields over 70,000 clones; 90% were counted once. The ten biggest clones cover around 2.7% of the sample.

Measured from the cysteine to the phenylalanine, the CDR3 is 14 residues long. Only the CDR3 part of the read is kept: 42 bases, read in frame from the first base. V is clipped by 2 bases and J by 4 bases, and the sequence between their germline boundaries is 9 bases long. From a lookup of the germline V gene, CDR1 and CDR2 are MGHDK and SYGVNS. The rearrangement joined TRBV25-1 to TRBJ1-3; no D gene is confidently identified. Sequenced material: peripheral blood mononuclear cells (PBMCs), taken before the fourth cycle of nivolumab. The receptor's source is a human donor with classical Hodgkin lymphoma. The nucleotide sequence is TGTGCCAGCAGTGAAGCCCTAGCCGGAAACACCATATATTTT. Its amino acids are CASSEALAGNTIYF. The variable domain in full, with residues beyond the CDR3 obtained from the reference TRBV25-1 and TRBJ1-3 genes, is EADIYQTPRYLVIGTGKKITLECSQTMGHDKMYWYQQDPGMELHLIHYSYGVNSTEKGDLSSESTVSRIRTEHFPLTLESARPSHTSQYLCASSEALAGNTIYFGEGSWLTVV.